The 25 T cell receptor beta chains reported below all come from one sample, sequenced in a study of shared clonotypes between healthy human individuals. Method: immunoSEQ multiplex PCR; TCRdb's copy keeps in-frame clones and lacks some. The table shows about 690,000 clones, with 90% occurring only once. Sequences were obtained from memory CD8+ T cells from PBMCs. Specified subset: CD45RO+ cells pooled with CCR7-negative TemRA cells. These receptors were obtained from a man aged 18 to 35 in good health. Some clones in this sample may be carry-over from other donors' samples.

The chain links TRBV19 to TRBJ2-7, with 7 bases matching TRBD1. Trimming took 7 bases from V and 4 from J; bases not matched to a gene: 7. CDR3 length equals 13 residues. Germline CDR1 reads LNHDA; CDR2 reads SQIVND (reference sequence). The CDR3 bases are TGTGCCAGTACTCATGGGACAGCATACGAGCAGTACTTC. This encodes CASTHGTAYEQYF. Looking up the rest from reference TRBV19 and TRBJ2-7 gives the full variable domain: DGGITQSPKYLFRKEGQNVTLSCEQNLNHDAMYWYRQDPGQGLRLIYYSQIVNDFQKGDIAEGYSVSREKKESFPLTVTSAQKNPTAFYLCASTHGTAYEQYFGPGTRLTVT.

V gene TRBV19 combines with J gene TRBJ1-3; the D is unclear. V was trimmed by 10 bases and J by 5 bases, leaving 15 bases between them. Germline CDR1 reads LNHDA; CDR2 reads SQIVND (reference sequence). This CDR3 is 13 amino acids long. This chain's CDR3 is CATLAEDRNTIYF. CDR3 DNA sequence: TGTGCCACCCTGGCCGAAGATCGAAACACCATATATTTT.

V and J are TRBV6-6 and TRBJ2-4; tentatively, D is TRBD2 (5 bases). This CDR3 comprises 13 residues. Germline V gene data show CDR1 as MNHNY and CDR2 as SVGAGI (reference sequence). The ends were cut back, 6 bases at V and 7 bases at J, with 13 bases in the middle. The CDR3: CASRISDVNIQYF. The CDR3 nucleotides are TGTGCCAGCAGGATTAGCGATGTGAACATTCAGTACTTC.

The chain employs TRBV6-5 and TRBJ2-7; no reliable D call. This CDR3 spans 15 amino acids. The V gene lost 5 bases and the J gene lost 1 base, with 15 bases spanning the gap. Germline-derived CDR1 and CDR2 are MNHEY and SVGAGI. The chain's CDR3 is CASSKHLTVSYEQYF. The CDR3 DNA reads as TGTGCCAGCAGTAAACATCTCACTGTATCCTACGAGCAGTACTTC.

This chain connects TRBV29-1 to TRBJ1-1; no definite D call. Trimming took off 4 bases at V and 1 base at J, with 10 bases between the two ends. CDR3 length: 13 amino acids. Germline loops: CDR1 SQVTM, CDR2 ANQGSEA. The CDR3 loop reads CSVASSENTEAFF. CDR3 nucleotide sequence: TGCAGCGTTGCATCGTCGGAGAACACTGAAGCTTTCTTT.

A word on this clone: The same CDR3 is also encoded by other DNA sequences in this sample. This rearrangement joins TRBV9 to TRBJ2-7, with D perhaps matching TRBD1 (6 bases). The length of the CDR3 is 14 residues. Deletions cut 0 bases from V and 2 bases from J, with 9 bases between. Germline loops: CDR1 SGDLS, CDR2 YYNGEE. The CDR3 sequence is CASSVGAGAYEQYF. As DNA, the CDR3 is TGTGCCAGCAGCGTAGGTGCAGGGGCCTACGAGCAGTACTTC.

The chain has TRBV30 and TRBJ1-2; perhaps TRBD1 as D (5 bases). Germline CDR1 GTSNPN, CDR2 SVGIG (reference sequence). This CDR3 has 14 amino acids. V shed 1 base and J shed 8 bases, with 17 bases lying between them. This CDR3 reads CAWSGDGSSDGYTF. The DNA for the CDR3 is TGTGCCTGGAGTGGGGACGGGTCCTCTGACGGCTACACCTTC.

V usage is TRBV20-1 and J usage is TRBJ1-1, with unresolved D. Per germline, CDR1 DFQATT and CDR2 SNEGSKA (reference sequence). This CDR3 is 11 amino acids long. V was trimmed by 5 bases and J by 1 base, leaving 5 bases between them. CDR3 sequence reads: CSAWQNTEAFF. The CDR3 nucleotides read TGCAGTGCTTGGCAGAACACTGAAGCTTTCTTT.

The J gene is TRBJ2-3, the V gene TRBV6-6; the D is unclear. CDR1 is MNHNY, CDR2 SVGAGI, per germline (reference sequence). The CDR3 has 12 amino acids. V was pared by 1 base and J by 5 bases, with 4 bases between. CDR3 sequence reads: CASSYLGDTQYF. In DNA form, the CDR3 reads TGTGCCAGCAGTTACTTAGGAGATACGCAGTATTTT.

The chain employs TRBV7-8 and TRBJ1-1; weak D call: TRBD1 (5 bases). This CDR3 comprises 14 residues. V lost 1 base to trimming and J lost 4 bases, with 10 bases between them. The V gene's germline CDR1 is SGHVS and CDR2 FQNEAQ. CDR3 coding DNA: TGTGCCAGCAGCTTAGAGTTAAGGGGCACTGAAGCTTTCTTT. The encoded protein is CASSLELRGTEAFF.

V gene TRBV7-9 combines with J gene TRBJ1-2, with 7 bases that match TRBD1. Germline loops: CDR1 SEHNR, CDR2 FQNEAQ (reference sequence). The J segment lost 3 bases and the V segment lost 0 bases, leaving 4 bases of the junction unmatched. The CDR3 contains 15 residues. This CDR3 is CASSLAPTGHYGYTF. As DNA, the CDR3 is TGTGCCAGCAGCTTAGCGCCGACAGGGCACTATGGCTACACCTTC.

There are a few counts of this clone. The chain employs TRBV30 and TRBJ1-1, with a possible D match to TRBD1 (6 bases). Trimming removed 4 bases from V and 5 bases from J, with 23 bases in between. Germline CDR1 is GTSNPN and CDR2 is SVGIG (reference sequence). This CDR3 comprises 16 residues. This CDR3 reads CAWKGVKYGGGTEAFF. The CDR3 DNA reads as TGTGCCTGGAAAGGAGTTAAGTACGGGGGCGGGACTGAAGCTTTCTTT.

The rearrangement uses TRBV4-1 and TRBJ2-5; 7 bases agree with TRBD1. Matching the DNA end better, TRBJ2-7 makes the J call doubtful. Germline V gene data show CDR1 as MGHRA and CDR2 as YSYEKL. The CDR3 has 14 residues. The CDR3 region has the DNA TGCGCCAGCAGCCCAGCCGGGACAGCTTACGAGCAGTACTTC. It specifies CASSPAGTAYEQYF.

V usage is TRBV10-3 and J usage is TRBJ2-7; 10 bases are a match to TRBD2. V lost 2 bases to trimming and J lost 6 bases; unmatched junction nucleotides: 1. CDR1 is ENHRY, CDR2 SYGVKD, per germline. This CDR3 has 13 residues. CDR3 sequence reads: CAISEASGSEQYF. The DNA for the CDR3 is TGTGCCATCAGTGAGGCTAGCGGGAGCGAGCAGTACTTC.

J is TRBJ2-2 and V is TRBV19; D not resolved. The V end was cut by 7 bases, the J end by 4 bases, with 16 bases between. The CDR3 length is 15 residues. The germline V gene encodes CDR1 LNHDA and CDR2 SQIVND (reference sequence). The CDR3 region is CASTDGRWVTGELFF. CDR3 bases: TGTGCCAGTACCGACGGAAGGTGGGTCACCGGGGAGCTGTTTTTT.

The chain uses TRBV4-3 and TRBJ2-2, with 9 bases fitting TRBD1. The ends lost 3 bases at V and 3 bases at J; junction bases unmatched: 2. The CDR3 runs 15 residues. The V gene's germline CDR1 is LGHNA and CDR2 YSLEER. In DNA, the CDR3 is TGCGCCAGCAGCCAGTGGGACAGGGACACCGGGGAGCTGTTTTTT. Its translation: CASSQWDRDTGELFF.

This rearrangement joins TRBV9 to TRBJ1-5; 9 bases are a match to TRBD1. The germline V gene encodes CDR1 SGDLS and CDR2 YYNGEE. The CDR3 loop spans 15 amino acids. With 3 bases clipped from V and 7 bases from J, the junction kept 8 bases outside the gene matches. The CDR3 coding sequence is TGTGCCAGCAGCGCGGGGGACAGGGAGGAACAGCCCCAGCATTTT. It translates to CASSAGDREEQPQHF.

V is TRBV7-3 and J is TRBJ2-5, with 7 positions matching TRBD2. V trimming: 2 bases; J trimming: 5 bases; junction bases outside the gene matches: 8. The germline CDR1 and CDR2 sequences are SGHTA and FQGTGA. The CDR3 has 15 residues. CDR3 loop: CASSLVAGAYETQYF. For the CDR3, the DNA is TGTGCCAGCAGCTTAGTGGCGGGAGCGTATGAGACCCAGTACTTC.

This clone was seen just once. The CDR3 DNA follows: TGTGCCAGCAGCGCTTACGAGGATAAGTTTAGCACAGATACGCAGTATTTT. It yields the protein CASSAYEDKFSTDTQYF. The chain employs TRBV7-2 and TRBJ2-3; D uncertain. The CDR3 covers 17 residues. Trimming pared 5 bases from V and 0 bases from J, leaving 18 bases between. In germline, CDR1 is SGHTA, CDR2 FQGNSA.

The chain carries TRBV2 and TRBJ1-1; tentatively, D is TRBD1 (5 bases). V lost 1 base to trimming and J lost 3 bases, with 9 bases between them. Germline CDR1 is SNHLY and CDR2 is FYNNEI. The CDR3 runs to 14 residues. This chain's CDR3 is CASSEGQTDTEAFF. CDR3 bases: TGTGCCAGCAGTGAAGGACAGACCGACACTGAAGCTTTCTTT. Based on the CDR3 plus reference TRBV2 and TRBJ1-1, the full variable domain is EPEVTQTPSHQVTQMGQEVILRCVPISNHLYFYWYRQILGQKVEFLVSFYNNEISEKSEIFDDQFSVERPDGSNFTLKIRSTKLEDSAMYFCASSEGQTDTEAFFGQGTRLTVV.

V is TRBV7-9 and J is TRBJ2-7, with no clear D. Germline V gene sequence: CDR1 SEHNR, CDR2 FQNEAQ (reference sequence). Trimming stripped 5 bases from V and 2 bases from J, with 10 bases between. CDR3 length equals 13 residues. The CDR3 nucleotides read TGTGCCAGCAGCCCCCCGCCGGCCTACGAGCAGTACTTC. Translating gives CASSPPPAYEQYF.

This sequence joins TRBV2 and TRBJ1-1; tentatively, D is TRBD1 (5 bases). V was pared by 1 base and J by 1 base, with 13 bases between. This CDR3 is 16 amino acids long. Germline V CDR1 and CDR2: SNHLY, FYNNEI. In DNA, the CDR3 is TGTGCCAGCAGTGAAGGGGGGAAGGAGTGGAACACTGAAGCTTTCTTT. Amino acids: CASSEGGKEWNTEAFF.

This clone was detected once. The genes are TRBV10-3 and TRBJ2-3; TRBD1 matches 9 bases. The CDR3 is made up of 16 amino acids. The trim removed 4 bases at V and 0 bases at J, leaving 5 bases unmatched. Germline V gene data show CDR1 as ENHRY and CDR2 as SYGVKD. CDR3 sequence (DNA): TGTGCCATCAGTGGAGGGGGGACAGGGAGCACAGATACGCAGTATTTT. Protein sequence: CAISGGGTGSTDTQYF.

The gene calls are TRBV29-1 and TRBJ2-7; D perhaps matches TRBD2 (5 bases). The CDR3 extends over 14 amino acids. Germline-derived CDR1 and CDR2 are SQVTM and ANQGSEA. The V end was cut by 0 bases, the J end by 0 bases, with 9 bases between. Written as DNA, the CDR3 is TGCAGCGTTGAAGATTCCGGGATCTCCTACGAGCAGTACTTC. Protein: CSVEDSGISYEQYF.

The chain has TRBV5-1 and TRBJ2-5; D gene unclear. The J call is in doubt because the DNA end fits TRBJ2-7 better. CDR3 length: 14 amino acids. Per the germline V gene, CDR1 is SGHRS and CDR2 is YFSETQ. The CDR3 here is CASSLPHSGDEQYF. CDR3 DNA sequence: TGCGCCAGCAGCTTGCCTCATTCCGGCGACGAGCAGTACTTC.